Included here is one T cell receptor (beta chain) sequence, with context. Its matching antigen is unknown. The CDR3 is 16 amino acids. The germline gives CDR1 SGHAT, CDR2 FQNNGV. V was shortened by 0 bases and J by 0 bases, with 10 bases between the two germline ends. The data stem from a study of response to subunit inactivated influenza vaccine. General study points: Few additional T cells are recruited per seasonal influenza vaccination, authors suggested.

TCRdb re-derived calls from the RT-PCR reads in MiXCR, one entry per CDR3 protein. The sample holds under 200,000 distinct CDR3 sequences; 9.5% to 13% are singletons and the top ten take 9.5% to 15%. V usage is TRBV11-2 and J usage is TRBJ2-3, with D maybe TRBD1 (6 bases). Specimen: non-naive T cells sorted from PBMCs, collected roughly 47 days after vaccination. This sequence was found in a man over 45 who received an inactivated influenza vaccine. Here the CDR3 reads CASSLDQGLSTDTQYF. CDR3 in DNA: TGTGCCAGCAGCTTAGATCAGGGGCTTAGCACAGATACGCAGTATTTT.